What follows are 12 T cell receptor beta chains derived from one specimen sequenced in a study of cytomegalovirus exposure and HLA in healthy donors (dated by TCRdb to the late 2010s). Libraries were built with the immunoSEQ multiplex PCR assay. A mixture of 60 forward primers for TCR Vbeta segments and 13 reverse primers for TCR Jbeta segments was used in the multiplex PCR. The table was pulled from immuneACCESS by TCRdb, which kept in-frame rearrangements only. Such tables lose some clones; where checked, under half of the loss comes from unresolved V genes, and the rest has no known cause. This sample lists about 180,000 clones; 70% to 75% were detected once. In total, the top ten clones hold about 2.9% of the sample. The sequenced material came from PBMCs. These receptors originate from a male donor in good health and CMV-seronegative.

The genes are TRBV27 and TRBJ2-7, with D possibly TRBD1 on 6 matching bases. The CDR3 is made up of 14 amino acids. CDR1 MNHEY and CDR2 SMNVEV come from the germline V gene (reference sequence). Trimming removed 7 bases at V and 2 bases at J, with 15 bases between. The CDR3 protein is CASTMNGQTYEQYF. The CDR3 region has the DNA TGTGCCAGCACCATGAATGGACAGACCTACGAGCAGTACTTC.

The chain carries TRBV7-2 and TRBJ2-2; tentative D call: TRBD1 (5 bases). V shed 5 bases and J shed 3 bases, with 7 bases lying between them. The CDR3 consists of 13 residues. Germline assignment: CDR1 SGHTA and CDR2 FQGNSA. The DNA for the CDR3 is TGTGCCAGCAGCGGACACTACACCGGGGAGCTGTTTTTT. It encodes CASSGHYTGELFF.

The CDR3 here is CASSLQGDNSPLHF. The CDR3 region has the DNA TGTGCCAGCAGCTTACAGGGGGATAATTCACCCCTCCACTTT. This sequence joins TRBV7-3 and TRBJ1-6; 7 bases are shared with TRBD1. V trimming: 2 bases; J trimming: 5 bases; junction bases outside the gene matches: 0. Per germline, CDR1 SGHTA and CDR2 FQGTGA. The CDR3 is made up of 14 amino acids. The full variable domain, with the rest looked up from reference TRBV7-3 and TRBJ1-6, is GAGVSQTPSNKVTEKGKYVELRCDPISGHTALYWYRQSLGQGPEFLIYFQGTGAADDSGLPNDRFFAVRPEGSVSTLKIQRTERGDSAVYLCASSLQGDNSPLHFGNGTRLTVT.

This clone was counted a few times. The chain carries TRBV9 and TRBJ1-4; D ambiguous. V was shortened by 4 bases and J by 2 bases, with 3 bases between the two germline ends. Per germline, CDR1 SGDLS and CDR2 YYNGEE. There are 12 residues in the CDR3. The chain's CDR3 is CASSTTNEKLFF. CDR3 bases: TGTGCCAGCAGCACTACTAATGAAAAACTGTTTTTT.

The chain joins TRBV6-6 to TRBJ1-2; TRBD1 might be the D (5 bases). This CDR3 has 13 amino acids. Trimming pared 0 bases from V and 7 bases from J, leaving 9 bases between. Germline CDR1 MNHNY, CDR2 SVGAGI (reference sequence). This chain's CDR3 is CASSYSGTLGYTF. The CDR3 DNA sequence: TGTGCCAGCAGTTACTCGGGGACTCTTGGCTACACCTTC.

The CDR3 DNA reads TGTGCCAGCAGTTTACAGGGCTCCTCTTCACCCCTCCACTTT. Amino acid sequence: CASSLQGSSSPLHF. This rearrangement joins TRBV27 to TRBJ1-6; the D gene is possibly TRBD1 (5 bases). CDR1 and CDR2 (germline): MNHEY, SMNVEV (reference sequence). The CDR3 contains 14 residues. V lost 2 bases, J lost 9 bases, and 11 bases lay in between.

The chain carries TRBV28 and TRBJ2-1, with TRBD2 identical over 8 bases. The CDR3 spans 14 residues. Germline CDR1 MDHEN, CDR2 SYDVKM. Unmatched junction bases numbered 1, after V lost 5 bases and J lost 1 base. The CDR3 sequence is CASSTSGSYNEQFF. The CDR3 DNA follows: TGTGCCAGCAGTACTAGCGGATCCTACAATGAGCAGTTCTTC.

The V gene is TRBV7-9, the J gene TRBJ2-5; unclear D gene. The end of the DNA is better explained by TRBJ2-7, so the J call may be wrong. Germline V lookup: CDR1 SEHNR, CDR2 FQNEAQ (reference sequence). The CDR3 extends over 12 amino acids. Here the CDR3 reads CASNGGAYEQYF. Here the CDR3 DNA reads TGTGCCAGCAACGGTGGGGCCTACGAGCAGTACTTC.

This sequence joins TRBV6-5 and TRBJ2-7; the D gene is possibly TRBD2 (6 bases). Germline assignment: CDR1 MNHEY and CDR2 SVGAGI. The length of the CDR3 is 15 residues. V lost 5 bases and J lost 1, with 15 bases in between. The chain's CDR3 is CASSVRDWGSYEQYF. In DNA, the CDR3 is TGTGCCAGCAGTGTCCGGGACTGGGGGTCCTACGAGCAGTACTTC.

The chain uses TRBV11-2 and TRBJ2-3; unclear D gene. This CDR3 contains 14 residues. V was shortened by 5 bases and J by 6 bases, with 15 bases between the two germline ends. Germline CDR1 is SGHAT and CDR2 is FQNNGV. DNA of the CDR3: TGTGCCAGCAGCCCCCGTCAGGCACACGATACGCAGTATTTT. It yields the protein CASSPRQAHDTQYF. Full variable domain (outside the CDR3, taken from reference TRBV11-2 and TRBJ2-3): EAGVAQSPRYKIIEKRQSVAFWCNPISGHATLYWYQQILGQGPKLLIQFQNNGVVDDSQLPKDRFSAERLKGVDSTLKIQPAKLEDSAVYLCASSPRQAHDTQYFGPGTRLTVL.

The chain is built from TRBV6-5 and TRBJ2-5, with D uncertain. With the DNA end fitting TRBJ2-7 better, the J assignment may be wrong. In germline, CDR1 is MNHEY, CDR2 SVGAGI. The length of the CDR3 is 13 residues. The CDR3 sequence: CASSVQATYEQYF. Written as DNA, the CDR3 is TGTGCCAGCAGTGTTCAGGCTACCTACGAGCAGTACTTC.

This clone was picked up a small number of times. The chain employs TRBV28 and TRBJ1-5; D gene uncertain. Germline-derived CDR1 and CDR2 are MDHEN and SYDVKM. The CDR3 contains 15 residues. V gave up 1 base and J gave up 2 bases, with 9 bases separating them. Here the CDR3 reads CASSLYEGGNQPQHF. CDR3 coding DNA: TGTGCCAGCAGTTTATATGAGGGAGGCAATCAGCCCCAGCATTTT.